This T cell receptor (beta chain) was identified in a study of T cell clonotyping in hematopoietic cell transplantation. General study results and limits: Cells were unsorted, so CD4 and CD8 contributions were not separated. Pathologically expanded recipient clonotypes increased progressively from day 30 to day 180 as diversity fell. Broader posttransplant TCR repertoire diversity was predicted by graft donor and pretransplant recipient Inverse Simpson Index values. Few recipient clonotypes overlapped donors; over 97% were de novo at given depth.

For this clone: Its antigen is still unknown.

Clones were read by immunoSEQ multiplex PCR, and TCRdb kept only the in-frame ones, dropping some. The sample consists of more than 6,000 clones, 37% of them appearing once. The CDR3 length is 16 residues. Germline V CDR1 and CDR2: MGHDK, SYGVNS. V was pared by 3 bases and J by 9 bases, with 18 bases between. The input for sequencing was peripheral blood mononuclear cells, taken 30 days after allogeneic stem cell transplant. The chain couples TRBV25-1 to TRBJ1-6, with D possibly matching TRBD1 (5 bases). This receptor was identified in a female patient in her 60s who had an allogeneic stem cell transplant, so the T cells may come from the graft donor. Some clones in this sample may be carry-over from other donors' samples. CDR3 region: CASSDPGGGGRSPLHF. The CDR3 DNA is TGTGCCAGCAGTGACCCCGGTGGGGGAGGACGTTCACCCCTCCACTTT. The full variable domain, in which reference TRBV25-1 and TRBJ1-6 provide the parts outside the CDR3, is EADIYQTPRYLVIGTGKKITLECSQTMGHDKMYWYQQDPGMELHLIHYSYGVNSTEKGDLSSESTVSRIRTEHFPLTLESARPSHTSQYLCASSDPGGGGRSPLHFGNGTRLTVT.